The 20 T cell receptor beta chains below all came from one sample that was sequenced in a study of CD8 T cells in Susac syndrome. cDNA came from around 0.54 to 1 ug RNA primed by random hexamers. TCRdb re-analysed the immunoSEQ multiplex PCR reads in MiXCR, keeping a single row per CDR3 protein. Seen here are approximately 190,000 distinct CDR3 sequences, 95% observed once, and the top ten hold 0.15% to 0.2%. The sequencing sample was made of CD8+ T cells from PBMCs. These receptors originate from a human donor with Susac syndrome.

The chain couples TRBV20-1 to TRBJ2-1; 16 bases are a match to TRBD2. This CDR3 is 17 amino acids long. Trimming cost V 6 bases and J 7 bases; bases outside gene matches: 12. Germline lookup yields CDR1 DFQATT and CDR2 SNEGSKA (reference sequence). The CDR3 nucleotides read TGCAGTGCGGGGCGTCGGGGACTAGCGGGAGGGAGAAATGAGCAGTTCTTC. Encoded protein: CSAGRRGLAGGRNEQFF.

J is TRBJ2-7 and V is TRBV11-2; D is possibly TRBD2 (5 bases). This CDR3 comprises 17 residues. The germline V and J ends were trimmed by 0 bases and 0 bases, with 15 bases remaining between them. Germline V gene data show CDR1 as SGHAT and CDR2 as FQNNGV. The CDR3 bases are TGTGCCAGCAGCTTAGAGAGGGTGACGGAGAGCTCCTACGAGCAGTACTTC. This codes for CASSLERVTESSYEQYF.

J is TRBJ1-5 and V is TRBV7-9; tentative D call: TRBD1 (6 bases). The germline V gene encodes CDR1 SEHNR and CDR2 FQNEAQ (reference sequence). Trimming shortened V by 0 bases and J by 4 bases, and 7 bases separated the two germline ends. This CDR3 has 14 amino acids. CDR3 coding DNA: TGTGCCAGCAGCTTAGCAGGGGGAAATCAGCCCCAGCATTTT. It specifies CASSLAGGNQPQHF.

V and J are TRBV12-3 or TRBV12-4 and TRBJ2-3, with 12 bases aligning to TRBD2. The CDR3 has 22 amino acids. V lost 5 bases to trimming and J lost 2 bases; unmatched junction nucleotides: 23. The CDR3 DNA reads TGTGCCAGCAGTCTCCCTAGCGGGGGGGCAGGTGGGGCAGGGTTTCTCACAGATACGCAGTATTTT. Encoded protein: CASSLPSGGAGGAGFLTDTQYF.

The rearrangement uses TRBV20-1 and TRBJ2-1, with D possibly being TRBD1 or TRBD2 (6 bases each). The CDR3 has 16 residues. V was pared by 0 bases and J by 5 bases, with 17 bases between. The germline V gene has CDR1 DFQATT and CDR2 SNEGSKA (reference sequence). CDR3 sequence reads: CSARDLGGFRNNEQFF. For the CDR3, the DNA is TGCAGTGCTAGAGATTTGGGGGGCTTTCGGAACAATGAGCAGTTCTTC.

The rearrangement joins TRBV18 to TRBJ2-7; no firm D call. Trimming took off 3 bases at V and 0 bases at J, with 6 bases between the two ends. CDR1 KGHSH and CDR2 LQKENI come from the germline V gene. The CDR3 has 13 residues. CDR3 sequence (DNA): TGTGCCAGCTCACCCCCAGCCTCCTACGAGCAGTACTTC. This codes for CASSPPASYEQYF.

In DNA form, the CDR3 reads TGCAGCGTTGATGCGGAGGGCCCTGAAGCTTTCTTT. As protein: CSVDAEGPEAFF. The chain has TRBV29-1 and TRBJ1-1, with D uncertain. Germline values: CDR1 SQVTM, CDR2 ANQGSEA. This CDR3 is built from 12 residues. V was trimmed by 3 bases and J by 6 bases, leaving 11 bases between them.

The CDR3 nucleotides read TGCAGTGCTTCGAGGACTAGCGGGGTACTGCAGACCCAGTACTTC. Translation: CSASRTSGVLQTQYF. The rearrangement joins TRBV20-1 to TRBJ2-5; 12 bases are a match to TRBD2. The germline V gene encodes CDR1 DFQATT and CDR2 SNEGSKA (reference sequence). V lost 5 bases to trimming and J lost 6 bases; unmatched junction nucleotides: 10. The CDR3 is 15 amino acids.

The chain uses TRBV4-1 and TRBJ1-5; D may be TRBD1 (5 bases). Trimming took 0 bases from V and 5 from J, leaving 11 bases between them. Germline CDR1 reads MGHRA; CDR2 reads YSYEKL. CDR3 length: 15 residues. As DNA, the CDR3 is TGCGCCAGCAGCCAAGACTCGGGGCGGGATCAGCCCCAGCATTTT. This translates into CASSQDSGRDQPQHF.

The V and J genes are TRBV5-5 and TRBJ2-3; no reliable D call. CDR1 SGHKS and CDR2 YYEKEE come from the germline V gene (reference sequence). V lost 2 bases and J 6 bases, leaving 1 base between the germline ends. This CDR3 spans 10 amino acids. In DNA form, the CDR3 reads TGTGCCAGCAGCTTCGATACGCAGTATTTT. Amino acid sequence: CASSFDTQYF.

This chain links TRBV7-9 with TRBJ2-7, with unresolved D. Germline V CDR1 and CDR2: SEHNR, FQNEAQ (reference sequence). The CDR3 sequence is 12 residues long. The germline V and J ends were trimmed by 3 bases and 5 bases, with 8 bases remaining between them. The DNA for the CDR3 is TGTGCCAGCAGCTTCCGACCCCACGAGCAGTACTTC. It codes for CASSFRPHEQYF.

The rearrangement links TRBV7-9 to TRBJ1-2; TRBD1 agrees at 7 bases. There are 15 residues in the CDR3. Germline loops: CDR1 SEHNR, CDR2 FQNEAQ (reference sequence). The V and J ends lost 1 base and 5 bases, in that order; junction bases with no gene match: 7. DNA for the CDR3: TGTGCCAGCAGCTTAGAGCCCGACAGGGAATATGGCTACACCTTC. Residues: CASSLEPDREYGYTF.

The rearrangement uses TRBV7-3 and TRBJ2-5; perhaps TRBD2 as D (6 bases). V shed 6 bases and J shed 9 bases, with 11 bases lying between them. Germline CDR1 is SGHTA and CDR2 is FQGTGA. This CDR3 spans 11 amino acids. The CDR3: CASRRELSQYF. The CDR3 DNA is TGTGCCAGCAGACGGGAGTTGTCCCAGTACTTC.

This chain joins TRBV5-6 and TRBJ1-1; D not resolved. With 2 bases removed from V and 3 bases from J, the gap between germline ends came to 11 bases. The CDR3 is made up of 14 amino acids. Germline values: CDR1 SGHDT, CDR2 YYEEEE. The CDR3 is CASSLRLLDTEAFF. The DNA for the CDR3 is TGTGCCAGCAGCTTACGGTTATTAGACACTGAAGCTTTCTTT.

The sample holds a few counts of this clonotype. The chain recombines TRBV30 with TRBJ2-5, with 9 bases aligning to TRBD1. The CDR3 is made up of 13 amino acids. CDR1 is GTSNPN and CDR2 is SVGIG in the germline V gene (reference sequence). Unmatched junction bases numbered 1, after V lost 1 base and J lost 4 bases. CDR3 loop: CAWSETGGETQYF. The CDR3, as DNA: TGTGCCTGGAGTGAGACAGGGGGAGAGACCCAGTACTTC.

The chain combines TRBV5-1 with TRBJ2-1; 9 bases fit TRBD2. The CDR3 spans 11 residues. Germline-derived CDR1 and CDR2 are SGHRS and YFSETQ. The V gene end was trimmed by 4 bases and the J gene end by 13 bases; junction bases not matched to a gene: 3. Here the CDR3 DNA reads TGCGCCAGCAGCCAAGGGACTAGCCAGTTCTTC. This translates into CASSQGTSQFF.

The V gene is TRBV4-1, the J gene TRBJ1-5, with unresolved D. The CDR3 is made up of 16 amino acids. Trimming left V 0 bases short and J 3 bases short, with 12 bases between. Per the germline V gene, CDR1 is MGHRA and CDR2 is YSYEKL. CDR3 bases: TGCGCCAGCAGCCAAGATCAGCAGTCATACAATCAGCCCCAGCATTTT. This codes for CASSQDQQSYNQPQHF.

The genes are TRBV5-1 and TRBJ2-1; tentative D call: TRBD1 (7 bases). Germline lookup yields CDR1 SGHRS and CDR2 YFSETQ. The CDR3 has 13 residues. With 0 bases removed from V and 12 bases from J, the gap between germline ends came to 13 bases. Here the CDR3 DNA reads TGCGCCAGCAGCTTGGCCGATCAGGGGGGGCAGTTCTTC. Translation gives CASSLADQGGQFF.

V gene TRBV24-1 combines with J gene TRBJ2-7, with D maybe TRBD2 (5 bases). The CDR3 runs 13 residues. CDR1 is KGHDR and CDR2 is SFDVKD in the germline V gene. V lost 3 bases and J lost 5, with 10 bases in between. CDR3: CATSDMRAHEQYF. As DNA, the CDR3 is TGTGCCACCAGTGATATGAGGGCCCACGAGCAGTACTTC.

The chain has TRBV9 and TRBJ1-5; D may be TRBD1 (6 bases). Germline CDR1 reads SGDLS; CDR2 reads YYNGEE. This CDR3 is built from 14 residues. V was cut by 4 bases and J by 5 bases, with 13 bases left in between. CDR3 sequence: CASSPTGTDQPQHF. In DNA form, the CDR3 reads TGTGCCAGCAGCCCAACAGGGACGGATCAGCCCCAGCATTTT.